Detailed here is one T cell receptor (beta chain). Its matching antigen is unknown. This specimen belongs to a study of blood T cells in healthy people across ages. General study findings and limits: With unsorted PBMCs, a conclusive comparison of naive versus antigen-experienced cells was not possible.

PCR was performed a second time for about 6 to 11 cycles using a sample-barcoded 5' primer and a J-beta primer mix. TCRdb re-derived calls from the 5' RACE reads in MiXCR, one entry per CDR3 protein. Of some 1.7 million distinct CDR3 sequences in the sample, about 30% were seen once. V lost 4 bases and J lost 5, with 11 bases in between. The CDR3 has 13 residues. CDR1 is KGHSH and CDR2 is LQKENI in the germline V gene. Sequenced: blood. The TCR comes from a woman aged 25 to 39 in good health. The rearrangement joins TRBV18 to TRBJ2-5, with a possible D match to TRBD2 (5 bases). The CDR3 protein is CASSRGSDETQYF. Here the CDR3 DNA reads TGTGCCAGCTCACGAGGGAGTGACGAGACCCAGTACTTC.